This T cell receptor beta chain was recovered during a study of blood T cell repertoires in COVID-19. CDR3 length equals 16 residues. Germline loops: CDR1 SGHKS, CDR2 YYEKEE (reference sequence). The V and J ends lost 3 bases and 6 bases, in that order; junction bases with no gene match: 13. Methods used by the authors: Nucleated cell number was recorded as an estimate derived from reference gene primer amplification. Some clones are missing from TCRdb's copy, which holds only in-frame ones; the method was immunoSEQ multiplex PCR. The V and J calls and the clone size are those of that table, but D and trimming were determined from the DNA. Of over 80,000 clones listed, 80% to 90% are singletons. The sample holds one count of this clone.

Sequencing was performed on peripheral blood. The chain uses TRBV5-5 and TRBJ2-3; 7 bases are shared with TRBD2. The TCR was taken from a man aged 50 or older with acute or convalescent COVID-19. The CDR3 coding sequence is TGTGCCAGCAGCTGGTCGACTCAAGCGGGGAGGGATACGCAGTATTTT. Protein: CASSWSTQAGRDTQYF.